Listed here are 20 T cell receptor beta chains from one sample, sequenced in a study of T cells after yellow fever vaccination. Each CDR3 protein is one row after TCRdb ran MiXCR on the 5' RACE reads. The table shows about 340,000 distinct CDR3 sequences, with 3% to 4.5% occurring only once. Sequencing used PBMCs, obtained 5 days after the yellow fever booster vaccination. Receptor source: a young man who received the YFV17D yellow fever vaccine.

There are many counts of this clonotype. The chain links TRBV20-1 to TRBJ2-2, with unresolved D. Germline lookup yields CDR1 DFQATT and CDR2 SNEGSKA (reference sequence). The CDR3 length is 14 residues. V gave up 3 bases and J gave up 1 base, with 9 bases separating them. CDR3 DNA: TGCAGTGCTAGGGGTGGTAGGAACACCGGGGAGCTGTTTTTT. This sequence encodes CSARGGRNTGELFF.

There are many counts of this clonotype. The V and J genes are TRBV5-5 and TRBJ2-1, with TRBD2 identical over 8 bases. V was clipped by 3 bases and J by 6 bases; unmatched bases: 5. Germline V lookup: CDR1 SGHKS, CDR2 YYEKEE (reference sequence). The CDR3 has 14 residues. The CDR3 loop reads CASSSTRGGNEQFF. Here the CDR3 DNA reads TGTGCCAGCAGCTCAACCCGGGGGGGCAATGAGCAGTTCTTC.

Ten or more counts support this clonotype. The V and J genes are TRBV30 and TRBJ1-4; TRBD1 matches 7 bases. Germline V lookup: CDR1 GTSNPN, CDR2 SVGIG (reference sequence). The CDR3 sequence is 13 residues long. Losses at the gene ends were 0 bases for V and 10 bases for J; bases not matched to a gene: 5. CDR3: CAWSVQGSGKLFF. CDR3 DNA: TGTGCCTGGAGTGTACAGGGGAGCGGAAAACTGTTTTTT.

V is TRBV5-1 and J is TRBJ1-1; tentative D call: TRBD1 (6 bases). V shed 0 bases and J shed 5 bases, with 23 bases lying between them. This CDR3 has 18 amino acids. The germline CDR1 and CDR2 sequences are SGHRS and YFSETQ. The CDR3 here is CASSLVSRDIRGGTEAFF. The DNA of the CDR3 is TGCGCCAGCAGCTTGGTCTCTAGGGACATCAGGGGCGGGACTGAAGCTTTCTTT.

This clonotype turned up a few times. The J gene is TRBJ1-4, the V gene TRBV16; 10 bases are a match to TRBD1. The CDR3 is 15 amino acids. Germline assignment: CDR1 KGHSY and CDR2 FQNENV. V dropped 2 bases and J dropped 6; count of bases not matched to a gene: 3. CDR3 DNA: TGTGCCAGCAGCCAAGGTGGACAGGGGGATGAAAAACTGTTTTTT. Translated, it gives CASSQGGQGDEKLFF.

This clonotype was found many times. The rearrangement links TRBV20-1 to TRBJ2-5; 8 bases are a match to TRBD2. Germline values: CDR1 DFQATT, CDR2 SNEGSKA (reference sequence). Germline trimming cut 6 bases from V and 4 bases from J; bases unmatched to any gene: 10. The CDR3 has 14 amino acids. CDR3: CSAAGGYLRETQYF. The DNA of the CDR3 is TGCAGTGCGGCGGGGGGATATTTGCGAGAGACCCAGTACTTC.

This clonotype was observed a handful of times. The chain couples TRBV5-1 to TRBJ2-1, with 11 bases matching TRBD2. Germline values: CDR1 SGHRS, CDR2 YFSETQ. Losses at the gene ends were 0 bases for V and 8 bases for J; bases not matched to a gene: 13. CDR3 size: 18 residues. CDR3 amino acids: CASSLAGTSGPPTDEQFF. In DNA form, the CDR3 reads TGCGCCAGCAGCTTGGCGGGGACTAGCGGACCTCCTACGGATGAGCAGTTCTTC.

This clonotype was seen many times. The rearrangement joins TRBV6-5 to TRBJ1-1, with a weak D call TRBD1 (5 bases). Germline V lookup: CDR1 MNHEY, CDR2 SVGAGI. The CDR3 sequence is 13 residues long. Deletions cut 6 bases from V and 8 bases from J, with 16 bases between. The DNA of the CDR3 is TGTGCCAGCAGCTGGGGTGAACGGGGGGAAGCTTTCTTT. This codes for CASSWGERGEAFF.

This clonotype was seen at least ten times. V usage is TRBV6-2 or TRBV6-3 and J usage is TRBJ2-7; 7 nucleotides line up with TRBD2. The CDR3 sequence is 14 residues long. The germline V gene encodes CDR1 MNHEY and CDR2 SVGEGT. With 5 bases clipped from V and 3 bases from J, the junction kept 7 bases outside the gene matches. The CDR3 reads CASSPGLVDYEQYV. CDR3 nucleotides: TGTGCCAGCAGTCCTGGACTAGTTGACTACGAGCAGTACGTC.

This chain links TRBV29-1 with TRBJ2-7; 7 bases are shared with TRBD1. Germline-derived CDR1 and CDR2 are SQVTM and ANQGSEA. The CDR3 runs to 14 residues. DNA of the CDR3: TGCAGTCGAAGGGGGCCACCCAGGCAGTGCGAGCAGTACGTC. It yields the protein CSRRGPPRQCEQYV.

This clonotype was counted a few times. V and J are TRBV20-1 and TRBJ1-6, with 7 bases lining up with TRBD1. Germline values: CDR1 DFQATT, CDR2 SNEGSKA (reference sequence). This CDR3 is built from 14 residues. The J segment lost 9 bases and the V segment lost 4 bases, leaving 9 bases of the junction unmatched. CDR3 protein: CSATPGQMSSPLHF. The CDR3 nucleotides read TGCAGTGCTACGCCGGGACAGATGAGTTCACCCCTCCACTTT.

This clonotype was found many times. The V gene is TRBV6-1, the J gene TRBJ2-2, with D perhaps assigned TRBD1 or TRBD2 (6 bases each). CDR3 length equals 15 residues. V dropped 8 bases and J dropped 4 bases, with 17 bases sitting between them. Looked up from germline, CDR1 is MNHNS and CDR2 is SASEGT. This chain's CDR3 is CASLKSGGGTGELFF. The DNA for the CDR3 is TGTGCCAGCTTAAAGAGCGGAGGGGGCACCGGGGAGCTGTTTTTT.

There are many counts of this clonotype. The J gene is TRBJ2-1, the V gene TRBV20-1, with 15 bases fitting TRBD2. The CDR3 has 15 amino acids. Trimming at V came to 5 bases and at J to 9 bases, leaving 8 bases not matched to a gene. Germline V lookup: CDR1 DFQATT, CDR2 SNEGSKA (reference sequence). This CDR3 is CSAWTSGGAFGEQFF. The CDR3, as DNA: TGCAGTGCTTGGACTAGCGGGGGGGCCTTTGGTGAGCAGTTCTTC.

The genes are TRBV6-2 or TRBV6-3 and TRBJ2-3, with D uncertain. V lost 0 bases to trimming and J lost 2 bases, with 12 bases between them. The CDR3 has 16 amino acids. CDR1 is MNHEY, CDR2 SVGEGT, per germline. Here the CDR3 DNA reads TGTGCCAGCAGTTACTCGAGACGGGCGTCCACAGATACGCAGTATTTT. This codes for CASSYSRRASTDTQYF.

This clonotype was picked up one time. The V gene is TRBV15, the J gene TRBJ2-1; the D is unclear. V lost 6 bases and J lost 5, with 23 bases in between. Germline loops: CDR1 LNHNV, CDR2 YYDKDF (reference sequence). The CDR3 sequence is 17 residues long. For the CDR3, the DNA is TGTGCCACCAGTAATTGGACCCCCCGCCGGCCCGACAATGAGCAGTTCTTC. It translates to CATSNWTPRRPDNEQFF.

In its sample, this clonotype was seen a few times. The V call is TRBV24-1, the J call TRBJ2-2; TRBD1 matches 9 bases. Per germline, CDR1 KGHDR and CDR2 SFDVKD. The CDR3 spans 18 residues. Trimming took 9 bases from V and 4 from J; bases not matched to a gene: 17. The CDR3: CATEGGPGQGSGTGELFF. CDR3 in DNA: TGTGCCACCGAGGGGGGTCCGGGACAGGGTTCCGGCACCGGGGAGCTGTTTTTT.

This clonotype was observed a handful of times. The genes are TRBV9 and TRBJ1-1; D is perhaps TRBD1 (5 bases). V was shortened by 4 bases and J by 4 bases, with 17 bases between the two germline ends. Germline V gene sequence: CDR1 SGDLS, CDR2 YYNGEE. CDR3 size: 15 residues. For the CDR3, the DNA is TGTGCCAGCAGCCCAACCCCGGGGGGTTCCACTGAAGCTTTCTTT. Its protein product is CASSPTPGGSTEAFF.

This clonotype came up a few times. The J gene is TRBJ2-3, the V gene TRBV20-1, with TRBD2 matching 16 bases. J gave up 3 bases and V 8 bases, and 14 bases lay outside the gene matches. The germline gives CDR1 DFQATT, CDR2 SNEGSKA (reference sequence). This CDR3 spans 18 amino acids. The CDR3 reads CSTYGTSGGAVSTDTQYF. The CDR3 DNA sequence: TGCAGTACTTACGGGACTAGCGGGGGGGCCGTATCTACAGATACGCAGTATTTT.

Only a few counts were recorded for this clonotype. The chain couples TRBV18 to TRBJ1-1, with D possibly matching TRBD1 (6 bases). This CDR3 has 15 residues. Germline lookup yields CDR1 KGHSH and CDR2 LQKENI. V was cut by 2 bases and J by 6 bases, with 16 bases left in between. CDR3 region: CASSPIGGGDSEAFF. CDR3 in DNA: TGTGCCAGCTCACCAATAGGAGGGGGAGACTCTGAAGCTTTCTTT.

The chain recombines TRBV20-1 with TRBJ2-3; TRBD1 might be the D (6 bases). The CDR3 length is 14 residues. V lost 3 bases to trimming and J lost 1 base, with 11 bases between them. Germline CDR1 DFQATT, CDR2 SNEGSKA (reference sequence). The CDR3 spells CSASEGVGTDTQYF. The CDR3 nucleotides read TGCAGTGCTAGTGAGGGGGTGGGCACAGATACGCAGTATTTT.